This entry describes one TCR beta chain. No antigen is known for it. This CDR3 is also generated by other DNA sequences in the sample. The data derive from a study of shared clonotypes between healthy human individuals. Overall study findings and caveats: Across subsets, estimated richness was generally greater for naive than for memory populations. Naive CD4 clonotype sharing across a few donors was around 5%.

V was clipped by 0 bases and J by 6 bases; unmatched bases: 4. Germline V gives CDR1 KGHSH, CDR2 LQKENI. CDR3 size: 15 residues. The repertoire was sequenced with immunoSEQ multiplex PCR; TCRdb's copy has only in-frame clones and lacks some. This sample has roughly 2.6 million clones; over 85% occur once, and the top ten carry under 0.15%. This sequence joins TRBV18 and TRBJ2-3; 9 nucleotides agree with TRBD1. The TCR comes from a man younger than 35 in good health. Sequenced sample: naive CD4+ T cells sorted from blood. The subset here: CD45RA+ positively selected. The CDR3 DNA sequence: TGTGCCAGCTCACCACCTACAGGGGGCGGGGATACGCAGTATTTT. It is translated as CASSPPTGGGDTQYF.